This TCR beta chain was obtained from a study of T cell responses to AZD1222 COVID-19 vaccine. General study points: Seropositivity was recorded at baseline in only a handful of AZD1222 recipients. White British ancestry dominated among donors, who included more females, and clonal diversity was possibly underestimated. After the peak T cell response, and only then, were repertoires sampled.

The CDR3 length is 12 residues. V was trimmed by 5 bases and J by 1 base, leaving 5 bases between them. Germline V gene sequence: CDR1 MNHEY, CDR2 SVGAGI. Only in-frame clones appear in the TCRdb table, and some are missing; sequencing was by immunoSEQ multiplex PCR. This table has about 110,000 clones, approximately 89% appearing once. Note on this clone: Its antigen is currently unknown.

The sequenced sample was peripheral blood, obtained on day 0 of MenACWY control vaccination. The chain joins TRBV6-5 to TRBJ1-1; D is perhaps TRBD1 (5 bases). The origin of this receptor is an adult in good health. CDR3 in amino acids: CASSTGNTEAFF. DNA for the CDR3: TGTGCCAGCAGTACAGGGAACACTGAAGCTTTCTTT.